Here is one T cell receptor beta chain with its context. This entry comes from a study of blood T cell repertoires in COVID-19. About the research overall: There were acute and convalescent COVID-19 samples, and they came from the United States, Italy and Spain. Sources were T cells, B-cell-depleted T cells, or PBMCs; the material itself was cDNA or gDNA.

In the authors' methods: Scientists estimated how many nucleated cells there were by amplifying reference gene primers. Data came from immunoSEQ multiplex PCR; TCRdb stores just in-frame clones and leaves some out. The V and J calls and the clone size are those of that table, but D and trimming were determined from the DNA. The sample shows over 130,000 clones, around 73% of them seen only once. This CDR3 is 16 amino acids long. CDR1 and CDR2 (germline): SGHDT, YYEEEE. The ends lost 0 bases at V and 1 base at J; junction bases unmatched: 6. The clonotype originates from a woman between 45 and 65 years old with active or convalescent COVID-19. This chain uses TRBV5-6 with TRBJ1-1; 7 bases are shared with TRBD1. The sample taken for sequencing was peripheral blood. The CDR3 coding sequence is TGTGCCAGCAGCTTGGGGCCGGGACAGACGAACACTGAAGCTTTCTTT. Protein sequence: CASSLGPGQTNTEAFF.